A single sample is the source of the 8 T cell receptor beta chains below, sequenced in a study of OX40 agonist ivuxolimab in advanced cancers. Library preparation was by the immunoSEQ multiplex PCR assay. TCRdb limited this immuneACCESS table to in-frame rearrangements with V and J called. A share of clones is missing; checked studies link under half to unresolved V genes, and the rest is unexplained. In all, the sample holds 45,000 or so clones, and approximately 86% of those were seen once. The top ten hold 18% of the sample. The starting material was CD4+ or CD8+ T cells sorted from blood, obtained in a trial of the OX40 agonist ivuxolimab. Receptors were obtained from an adult with an advanced solid tumor such as melanoma, head and neck, liver or kidney cancer.

The chain uses TRBV19 and TRBJ1-1, with 9 bases fitting TRBD1. The germline V gene encodes CDR1 LNHDA and CDR2 SQIVND (reference sequence). With V trimmed by 3 bases and J by 3 bases, 11 bases remained unmatched. The length of the CDR3 is 17 residues. The chain's CDR3 is CASSIWTGVARDTEAFF. The CDR3 DNA follows: TGTGCCAGTAGTATCTGGACAGGGGTGGCTCGGGACACTGAAGCTTTCTTT.

This clone was seen only once. This CDR3 reads CASSQEGGGYNSPLHF. The CDR3 nucleotides are TGCGCCAGCAGCCAAGAGGGAGGAGGGTATAATTCACCCCTCCACTTT. The J gene is TRBJ1-6, the V gene TRBV4-3; D call uncertain. Germline values: CDR1 LGHNA, CDR2 YSLEER. The length of the CDR3 is 16 residues. V lost 0 bases and J lost 4, with 10 bases in between.

This clone came up once. The chain has TRBV12-1 and TRBJ1-3; TRBD1, as called in the table, went unchecked against the DNA. TRBV12-1 is a pseudogene. The CDR3 runs 16 residues. The CDR3 DNA is TGTGCCAGCAGCCAGCGGACAGGGGGAACTGGAAACACCATATATTTT. It specifies CASSQRTGGTGNTIYF.

The genes are TRBV13 and TRBJ2-1, with 12 positions matching TRBD1. The trim removed 5 bases at V and 8 bases at J, leaving 7 bases unmatched. Germline assignment: CDR1 PRHDT and CDR2 FYEKMQ (reference sequence). The CDR3 has 15 amino acids. The CDR3 region is CASSPGTGGRDEQFF. In DNA form, the CDR3 reads TGTGCCAGCAGCCCGGGGACAGGGGGCCGCGATGAGCAGTTCTTC.

The chain recombines TRBV13 with TRBJ2-2; D is unresolved. V was cut by 8 bases and J by 5 bases, with 15 bases left in between. CDR1 and CDR2 (germline): PRHDT, FYEKMQ (reference sequence). The CDR3 consists of 14 residues. Here the CDR3 DNA reads TGTGCCAGCGGTCGTAATAGGCTGACCGGGGAGCTGTTTTTT. Amino acids: CASGRNRLTGELFF.

This clone was observed a single time. The chain uses TRBV9 and TRBJ2-1; no firm D call. This CDR3 region has 12 residues. The V end lost 0 bases, the J end lost 9 bases, and 7 bases lay between the germline ends. The germline V gene encodes CDR1 SGDLS and CDR2 YYNGEE. Here the CDR3 reads CASSVGPTEQFF. The CDR3 DNA follows: TGTGCCAGCAGCGTAGGACCTACTGAGCAGTTCTTC. Combining the CDR3 with reference TRBV9 and TRBJ2-1 gives the whole variable domain DSGVTQTPKHLITATGQRVTLRCSPRSGDLSVYWYQQSLDQGLQFLIQYYNGEERAKGNILERFSAQQFPDLHSELNLSSLELGDSALYFCASSVGPTEQFFGPGTRLTVL.

This chain joins TRBV5-5 and TRBJ2-1; no firm D call. Germline CDR1 SGHKS, CDR2 YYEKEE (reference sequence). The length of the CDR3 is 15 residues. V was shortened by 5 bases and J by 0 bases, with 12 bases between the two germline ends. The CDR3 DNA sequence: TGTGCCAGCAGTAATCGTCTAAGCTCCTACAATGAGCAGTTCTTC. This codes for CASSNRLSSYNEQFF.

V usage is TRBV5-5 and J usage is TRBJ2-5, with D maybe TRBD1 (5 bases). The CDR3 contains 14 residues. Germline lookup yields CDR1 SGHKS and CDR2 YYEKEE (reference sequence). Trimming took 10 bases from V and 1 from J, leaving 17 bases between them. The CDR3 DNA is TGTGCCTGTCAAGAGACAGCTCGCCAAGAGACCCAGTACTTC. Translation gives CACQETARQETQYF.